This passage covers 21 T cell receptor beta chains from one sample sequenced in a study of T cell responses to AZD1222 COVID-19 vaccine. Here immunoSEQ multiplex PCR was the method, and the copy in TCRdb shows in-frame clones only, minus some. The sample contains over 120,000 clones, roughly 90% of which appear only once. The sample in question was peripheral blood, obtained on day 0 of AZD1222 vaccination. These receptors were collected from an adult in good health.

Remarks on this clone: The CDR3 does not close with the conserved phenylalanine or tryptophan, likely indicating a read error. The limits of the CDR3 on the DNA are not certain, so only TCRdb's listed CDR3 is given. This rearrangement joins TRBV19 to TRBJ1-6. 9 amino acids form the CDR3, both terminal residues included. Germline assignment: CDR1 LNHDA and CDR2 SQIVND (reference sequence). CDR3 residues: CATGPDQIS.

V is TRBV11-2 and J is TRBJ2-5; the D gene is possibly TRBD1 (6 bases). Trimming left V 5 bases short and J 5 bases short, with 18 bases between. Germline CDR1 SGHAT, CDR2 FQNNGV. This CDR3 region has 15 residues. For the CDR3, the DNA is TGTGCCAGCAGCAACATCTACAGGGTTCCGGAGACCCAGTACTTC. Encoded protein: CASSNIYRVPETQYF.

The chain links TRBV9 to TRBJ2-5; TRBD2 matches at 11 bases. The CDR3 length is 15 residues. The germline V gene has CDR1 SGDLS and CDR2 YYNGEE. With V trimmed by 0 bases and J by 2 bases, 0 bases remained unmatched. CDR3 nucleotide sequence: TGTGCCAGCAGCGTAGTAGCGGGAGGGCAAGAGACCCAGTACTTC. It codes for CASSVVAGGQETQYF.

The V gene is TRBV5-1, the J gene TRBJ2-7; the D gene is possibly TRBD1 (6 bases). The CDR3 runs to 17 residues. The V end lost 4 bases, the J end lost 5 bases, and 25 bases lay between the germline ends. Germline CDR1 and CDR2: SGHRS and YFSETQ. The CDR3 DNA reads as TGCGCCAGCAGCATACTTGGGCCCAGGGGCAGGGGAAACGAGCAGTACTTC. Amino acid sequence: CASSILGPRGRGNEQYF.

CDR3 DNA sequence: TGTGCCAGCAGTTCACAGGGGGTTAATGAAAAACTGTTTTTT. Its protein is CASSSQGVNEKLFF. V usage is TRBV27 and J usage is TRBJ1-4; 8 nucleotides match TRBD1. Unmatched junction bases numbered 2, after V lost 4 bases and J lost 4 bases. Germline CDR1 and CDR2: MNHEY and SMNVEV (reference sequence). The CDR3 is made up of 14 amino acids.

The V call is TRBV7-9, the J call TRBJ1-4; TRBD1 matches 9 bases. The V gene end was trimmed by 3 bases and the J gene end by 8 bases; junction bases not matched to a gene: 4. The germline V gene encodes CDR1 SEHNR and CDR2 FQNEAQ (reference sequence). This CDR3 is 14 amino acids long. The CDR3 DNA reads as TGTGCCAGCAGCTTGGACAGGGGAGAGGAAAAACTGTTTTTT. This codes for CASSLDRGEEKLFF.

The V call is TRBV28, the J call TRBJ1-4, with 9 positions matching TRBD1. The CDR3 extends over 17 amino acids. V trimming: 6 bases; J trimming: 8 bases; junction bases outside the gene matches: 16. Germline loops: CDR1 MDHEN, CDR2 SYDVKM. The CDR3 nucleotides are TGTGCCAGCAGCGAAACAACACCGGGACAGGGAGAGGAAAAACTGTTTTTT. Translating gives CASSETTPGQGEEKLFF.

In its sample, this clone was seen once. The genes are TRBV6-1 and TRBJ2-6, with no clear D. The CDR3 covers 14 residues. Trimming pared 0 bases from V and 2 bases from J, leaving 2 bases between. Germline assignment: CDR1 MNHNS and CDR2 SASEGT. CDR3 nucleotides: TGTGCCAGCAGTGAAGCGCCTGGGGCCAACGTCCTGACTTTC. This translates into CASSEAPGANVLTF.

The chain combines TRBV3-1 (or the pseudogene TRBV3-2) with TRBJ1-5, with D unresolved. Germline assignment: CDR1 LGHDT and CDR2 YNNKEL (reference sequence). Trimming shortened V by 0 bases and J by 5 bases, and 8 bases separated the two germline ends. CDR3 size: 14 residues. CDR3 nucleotide sequence: TGTGCCAGCAGCCAAGATCACGGTTATCAGCCCCAGCATTTT. This gives the protein CASSQDHGYQPQHF.

V and J are TRBV9 and TRBJ2-1, with D perhaps matching TRBD1 (6 bases). The CDR3 extends over 15 amino acids. Germline V CDR1 and CDR2: SGDLS, YYNGEE. Trimming removed 2 bases from V and 2 bases from J, with 11 bases in between. Here the CDR3 DNA reads TGTGCCAGCAGCGTGACGGACAGCACCTACAATGAGCAGTTCTTC. Its translation: CASSVTDSTYNEQFF.

Turning to this clone: Germline and junction disagree at one end, which may indicate a read error. This sequence joins TRBV6-6 and TRBJ2-2; the match to TRBD2 covers 14 bases. Germline CDR1 is MNHNY and CDR2 is SVGAGI (reference sequence). There are 20 residues in the CDR3. In DNA form, the CDR3 reads TGTGCCAGCAGTCGTCAGACTAGCGGGAGGGCCCCCTATTACCACCGGGGAGCTGTTTTT. Residues: CASSRQTSGRAPYYHRGAVF.

This sequence joins TRBV9 and TRBJ1-2; D is possibly TRBD1 (5 bases). The ends were cut back, 0 bases at V and 3 bases at J, with 9 bases in the middle. This CDR3 contains 14 residues. CDR1 and CDR2 from the germline V gene are SGDLS and YYNGEE. CDR3 sequence reads: CASSVVSGHYGYTF. For the CDR3, the DNA is TGTGCCAGCAGCGTAGTCTCAGGGCACTATGGCTACACCTTC.

The genes are TRBV18 and TRBJ1-1, with D uncertain. Trimming took 1 base from V and 1 from J, leaving 7 bases between them. The germline V gene encodes CDR1 KGHSH and CDR2 LQKENI. This CDR3 is 14 amino acids long. The CDR3 DNA is TGTGCCAGCTCACCACAGGCGACGAACACTGAAGCTTTCTTT. This gives the protein CASSPQATNTEAFF.

This clone was found once. The rearrangement links TRBV4-2 to TRBJ2-7; the D gene is possibly TRBD2 (6 bases). Germline CDR1 LGHNA, CDR2 YNFKEQ. V was pared by 1 base and J by 6 bases, with 19 bases between. The CDR3 contains 16 residues. The CDR3 sequence is CASSQVGDGSGGEQYF. The CDR3 DNA reads as TGTGCCAGCAGCCAAGTCGGGGACGGGAGCGGTGGCGAGCAGTACTTC.

This chain connects TRBV5-4 to TRBJ2-7, with 7 positions matching TRBD1. This CDR3 contains 15 residues. Germline CDR1 and CDR2: SGHNT and YYREEE (reference sequence). The ends lost 3 bases at V and 0 bases at J; junction bases unmatched: 6. In DNA, the CDR3 is TGTGCCAGCAGCTCCCCCGGGACAGCCTCCTACGAGCAGTACTTC. Protein: CASSSPGTASYEQYF.

V gene TRBV11-2 combines with J gene TRBJ2-1; 11 bases agree with TRBD2. The CDR3 loop spans 18 amino acids. V lost 2 bases, J lost 9 bases, and 15 bases stayed unmatched. Germline CDR1 SGHAT, CDR2 FQNNGV. CDR3 bases: TGTGCCAGCAGCTTATTCCCCACCACCATGGGACTAGCGGCTGAGCAGTTCTTC. It specifies CASSLFPTTMGLAAEQFF.

The CDR3 sequence is CASSLVSDTGELFF. Written as DNA, the CDR3 is TGTGCCAGCAGCTTAGTCTCCGACACCGGGGAGCTGTTTTTT. This chain connects TRBV11-2 to TRBJ2-2, with no clear D. Germline assignment: CDR1 SGHAT and CDR2 FQNNGV. CDR3 size: 14 residues. V gave up 1 base and J gave up 3 bases, with 6 bases separating them.

The chain has TRBV29-1 and TRBJ1-1, with D perhaps matching TRBD1 (5 bases). The CDR3 is 11 residues long. The ends were cut back, 0 bases at V and 11 bases at J, with 10 bases in the middle. Germline V lookup: CDR1 SQVTM, CDR2 ANQGSEA. CDR3 amino acids: CSVEEAGYAFF. The CDR3 DNA reads as TGCAGCGTTGAAGAGGCAGGGTACGCTTTCTTT.

This chain links TRBV6-5 with TRBJ2-7, with 8 nucleotides matching TRBD1. Germline V lookup: CDR1 MNHEY, CDR2 SVGAGI. The V segment lost 4 bases and the J segment 7 bases; nucleotides outside the gene matches: 9. The CDR3 spans 14 residues. The CDR3 nucleotides are TGTGCCAGCAGTTCTCCCGGGGACAGGCGAGAGCAGTACTTC. It yields the protein CASSSPGDRREQYF.

The chain is built from TRBV6-5 and TRBJ1-2; D call uncertain. This CDR3 has 14 amino acids. Trimming cost V 0 bases and J 4 bases, with 9 bases left between them. Germline assignment: CDR1 MNHEY and CDR2 SVGAGI. CDR3 region: CASSYSGRTYGYTF. CDR3 DNA: TGTGCCAGCAGTTACTCCGGACGGACCTATGGCTACACCTTC.

The V and J genes are TRBV5-1 and TRBJ1-3; possibly TRBD1 for D (6 bases). The germline V gene encodes CDR1 SGHRS and CDR2 YFSETQ. V lost 4 bases and J 4 bases, leaving 18 bases between the germline ends. The length of the CDR3 is 16 residues. DNA of the CDR3: TGCGCCAGCAGCCCCGGGGGCCTTATGAGGGGAAACACCATATATTTT. Translating it yields CASSPGGLMRGNTIYF.